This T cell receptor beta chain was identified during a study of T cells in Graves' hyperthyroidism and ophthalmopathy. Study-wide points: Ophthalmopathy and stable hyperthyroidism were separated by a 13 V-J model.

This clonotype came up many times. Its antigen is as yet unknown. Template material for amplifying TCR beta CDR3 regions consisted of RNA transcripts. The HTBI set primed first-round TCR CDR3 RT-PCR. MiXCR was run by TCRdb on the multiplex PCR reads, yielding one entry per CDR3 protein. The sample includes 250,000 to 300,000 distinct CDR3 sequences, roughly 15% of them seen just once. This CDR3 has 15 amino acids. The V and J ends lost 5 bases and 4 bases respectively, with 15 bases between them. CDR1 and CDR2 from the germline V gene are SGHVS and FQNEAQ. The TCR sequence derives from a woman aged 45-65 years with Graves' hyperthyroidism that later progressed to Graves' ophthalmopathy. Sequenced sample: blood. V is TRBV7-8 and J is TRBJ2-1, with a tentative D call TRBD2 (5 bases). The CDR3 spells CASSPSDWVYNEQFF. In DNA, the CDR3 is TGTGCCAGCAGCCCGTCGGACTGGGTTTACAATGAGCAGTTCTTC. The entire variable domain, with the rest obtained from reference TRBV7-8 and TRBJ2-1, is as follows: GAGVSQSPRYKVAKRGQDVALRCDPISGHVSLFWYQQALGQGPEFLTYFQNEAQLDKSGLPSDRFFAERPEGSVSTLKIQRTQQEDSAVYLCASSPSDWVYNEQFFGPGTRLTVL.